This T cell receptor beta chain is drawn from a study of T cells in Graves' hyperthyroidism and ophthalmopathy. It was RNA transcripts that yielded the amplified TCR beta CDR3 regions. HTBI primers were used for first-round RT-PCR of the TCR CDR3. MiXCR, run by TCRdb on the multiplex PCR reads, gives a single entry per CDR3 protein. The table includes around 520,000 distinct CDR3 sequences, about 15% detected once. Broader study findings: Most thyroid clonotypes with frequency above 0.001 were detected in blood.

In its sample, this clonotype was seen a few times. Its antigen is unidentified. The CDR3 sequence is 14 residues long. Germline lookup yields CDR1 SGHRS and CDR2 YFSETQ. The V and J ends lost 0 bases and 6 bases respectively, with 10 bases between them. This clonotype originated in a woman younger than 35 with Graves' hyperthyroidism. The genes are TRBV5-1 and TRBJ2-1; D is possibly TRBD2 (6 bases). The sequenced sample was blood. Here the CDR3 reads CASSLAGEPNEQFF. The CDR3 region has the DNA TGCGCCAGCAGCTTGGCGGGAGAGCCCAATGAGCAGTTCTTC.